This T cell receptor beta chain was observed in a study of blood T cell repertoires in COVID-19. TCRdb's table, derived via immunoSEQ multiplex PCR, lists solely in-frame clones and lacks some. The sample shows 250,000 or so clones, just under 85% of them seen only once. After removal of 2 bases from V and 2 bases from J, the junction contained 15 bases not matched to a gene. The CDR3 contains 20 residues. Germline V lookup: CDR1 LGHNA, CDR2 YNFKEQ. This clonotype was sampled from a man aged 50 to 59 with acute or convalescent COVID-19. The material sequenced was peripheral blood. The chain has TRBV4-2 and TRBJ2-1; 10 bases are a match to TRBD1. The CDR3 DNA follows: TGTGCCAGCAGCCAAAGTCCGGGACAGGGGCTAAAAACCACCTACAATGAGCAGTTCTTC. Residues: CASSQSPGQGLKTTYNEQFF.